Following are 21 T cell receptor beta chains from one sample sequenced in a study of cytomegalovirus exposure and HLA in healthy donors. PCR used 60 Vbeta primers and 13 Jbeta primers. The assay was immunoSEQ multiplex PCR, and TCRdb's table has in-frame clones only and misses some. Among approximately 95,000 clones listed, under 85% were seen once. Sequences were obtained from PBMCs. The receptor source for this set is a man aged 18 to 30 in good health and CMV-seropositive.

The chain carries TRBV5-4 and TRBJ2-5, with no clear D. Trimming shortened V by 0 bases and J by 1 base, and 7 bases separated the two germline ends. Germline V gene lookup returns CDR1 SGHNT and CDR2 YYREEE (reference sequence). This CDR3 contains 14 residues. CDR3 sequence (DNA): TGTGCCAGCAGCTTGGGATTAGCCCAAGAGACCCAGTACTTC. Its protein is CASSLGLAQETQYF.

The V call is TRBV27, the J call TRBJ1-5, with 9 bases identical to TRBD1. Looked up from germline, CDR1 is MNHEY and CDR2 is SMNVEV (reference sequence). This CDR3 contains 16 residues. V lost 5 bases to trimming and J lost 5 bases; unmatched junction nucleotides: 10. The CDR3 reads CASSPFYRGRDQPQHF. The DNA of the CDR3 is TGTGCCAGCAGTCCCTTTTACAGGGGGCGGGATCAGCCCCAGCATTTT.

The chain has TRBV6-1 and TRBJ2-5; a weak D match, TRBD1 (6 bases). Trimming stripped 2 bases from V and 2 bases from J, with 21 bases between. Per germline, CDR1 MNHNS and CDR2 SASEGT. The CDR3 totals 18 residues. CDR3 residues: CASSERGFRTAIQETQYF. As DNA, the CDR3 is TGTGCCAGCAGTGAAAGGGGTTTCAGGACAGCTATTCAAGAGACCCAGTACTTC.

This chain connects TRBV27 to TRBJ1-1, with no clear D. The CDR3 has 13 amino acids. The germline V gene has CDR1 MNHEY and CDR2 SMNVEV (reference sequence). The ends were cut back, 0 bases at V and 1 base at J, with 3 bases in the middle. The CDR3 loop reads CASSLSANTEAFF. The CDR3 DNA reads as TGTGCCAGCAGTTTATCGGCGAACACTGAAGCTTTCTTT.

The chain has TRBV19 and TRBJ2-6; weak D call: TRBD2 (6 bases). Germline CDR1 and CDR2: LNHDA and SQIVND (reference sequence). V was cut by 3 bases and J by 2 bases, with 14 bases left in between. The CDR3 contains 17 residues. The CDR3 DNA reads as TGTGCCAGTAGTATGGCAGGGAGGCTGGCTGGGGCCAACGTCCTGACTTTC. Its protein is CASSMAGRLAGANVLTF.

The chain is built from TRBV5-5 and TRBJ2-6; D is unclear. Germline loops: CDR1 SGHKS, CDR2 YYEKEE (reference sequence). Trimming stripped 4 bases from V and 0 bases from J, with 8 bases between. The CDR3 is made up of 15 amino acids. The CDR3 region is CASSQRFSGANVLTF. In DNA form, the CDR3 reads TGTGCCAGCAGCCAACGGTTCTCTGGGGCCAACGTCCTGACTTTC.

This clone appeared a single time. CDR3 in amino acids: CASQLFANTEAFF. The CDR3 DNA reads TGTGCCAGCCAACTATTCGCGAACACTGAAGCTTTCTTT. The V and J genes are TRBV19 and TRBJ1-1; D gene uncertain. The CDR3 is made up of 13 amino acids. V shed 9 bases and J shed 1 base, with 12 bases lying between them. In germline, CDR1 is LNHDA, CDR2 SQIVND (reference sequence). The whole variable domain, filled in from reference TRBV19 and TRBJ1-1, reads DGGITQSPKYLFRKEGQNVTLSCEQNLNHDAMYWYRQDPGQGLRLIYYSQIVNDFQKGDIAEGYSVSREKKESFPLTVTSAQKNPTAFYLCASQLFANTEAFFGQGTRLTVV.

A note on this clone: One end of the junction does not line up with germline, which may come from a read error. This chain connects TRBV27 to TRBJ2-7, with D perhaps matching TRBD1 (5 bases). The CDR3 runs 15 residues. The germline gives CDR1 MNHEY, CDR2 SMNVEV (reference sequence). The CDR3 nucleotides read TGTGCCAGCAGGGGCTTGGACACTCTCTCCTATGAGCAGTACTTC. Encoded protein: CASRGLDTLSYEQYF.

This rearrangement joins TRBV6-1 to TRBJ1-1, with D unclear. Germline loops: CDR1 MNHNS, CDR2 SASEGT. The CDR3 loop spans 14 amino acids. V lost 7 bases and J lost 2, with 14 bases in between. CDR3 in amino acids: CASTTMRINTEAFF. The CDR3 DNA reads TGTGCCAGCACTACGATGAGAATAAACACTGAAGCTTTCTTT.

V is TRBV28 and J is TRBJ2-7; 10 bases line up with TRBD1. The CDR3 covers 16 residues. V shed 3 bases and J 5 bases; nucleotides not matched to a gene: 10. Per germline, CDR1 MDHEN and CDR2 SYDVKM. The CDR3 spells CASSFGDRGLWDEQYF. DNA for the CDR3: TGTGCCAGCAGTTTTGGGGACAGGGGTTTATGGGACGAGCAGTACTTC.

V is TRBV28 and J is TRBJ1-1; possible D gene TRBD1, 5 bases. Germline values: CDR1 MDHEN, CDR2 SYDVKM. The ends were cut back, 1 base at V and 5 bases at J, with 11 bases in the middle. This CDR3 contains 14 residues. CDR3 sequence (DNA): TGTGCCAGCAGTTTATTAAGGGAGGGGACTGAAGCTTTCTTT. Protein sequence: CASSLLREGTEAFF. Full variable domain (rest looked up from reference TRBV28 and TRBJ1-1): DVKVTQSSRYLVKRTGEKVFLECVQDMDHENMFWYRQDPGLGLRLIYFSYDVKMKEKGDIPEGYSVSREKKERFSLILESASTNQTSMYLCASSLLREGTEAFFGQGTRLTVV.

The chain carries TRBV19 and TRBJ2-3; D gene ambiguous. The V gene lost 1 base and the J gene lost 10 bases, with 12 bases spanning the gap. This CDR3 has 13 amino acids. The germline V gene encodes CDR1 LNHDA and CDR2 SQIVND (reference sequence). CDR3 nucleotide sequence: TGTGCCAGTAGTATAGGGGCCCCGAAGGCGCAGTATTTT. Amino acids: CASSIGAPKAQYF.

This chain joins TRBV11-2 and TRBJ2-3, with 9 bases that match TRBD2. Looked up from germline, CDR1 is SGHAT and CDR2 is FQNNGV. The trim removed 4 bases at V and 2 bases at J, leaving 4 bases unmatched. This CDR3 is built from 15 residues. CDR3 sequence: CASSWRGGSTDTQYF. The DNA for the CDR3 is TGTGCCAGCAGCTGGCGGGGGGGATCCACAGATACGCAGTATTTT.

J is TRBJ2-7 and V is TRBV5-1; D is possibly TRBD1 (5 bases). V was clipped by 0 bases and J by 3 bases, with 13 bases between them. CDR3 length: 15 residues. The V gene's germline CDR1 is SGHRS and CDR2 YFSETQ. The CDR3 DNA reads TGCGCCAGCAGCTTGGAGGGCAGGGCCCACTACGAGCAGTACTTC. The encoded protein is CASSLEGRAHYEQYF. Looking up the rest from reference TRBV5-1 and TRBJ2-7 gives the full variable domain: KAGVTQTPRYLIKTRGQQVTLSCSPISGHRSVSWYQQTPGQGLQFLFEYFSETQRNKGNFPGRFSGRQFSNSRSEMNVSTLELGDSALYLCASSLEGRAHYEQYFGPGTRLTVT.

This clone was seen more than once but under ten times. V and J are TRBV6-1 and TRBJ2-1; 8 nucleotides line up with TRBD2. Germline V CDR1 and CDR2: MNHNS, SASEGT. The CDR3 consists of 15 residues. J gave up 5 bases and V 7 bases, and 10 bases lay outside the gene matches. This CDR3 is CASNSGGAGNNEQFF. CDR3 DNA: TGTGCCAGCAACTCCGGGGGGGCGGGCAACAATGAGCAGTTCTTC.

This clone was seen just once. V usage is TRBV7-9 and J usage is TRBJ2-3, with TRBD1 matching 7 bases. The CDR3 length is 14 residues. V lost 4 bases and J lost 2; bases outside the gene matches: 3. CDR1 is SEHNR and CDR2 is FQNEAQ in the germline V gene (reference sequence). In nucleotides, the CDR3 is TGTGCCAGCAGCTGGGGACAGAACACAGATACGCAGTATTTT. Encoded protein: CASSWGQNTDTQYF.

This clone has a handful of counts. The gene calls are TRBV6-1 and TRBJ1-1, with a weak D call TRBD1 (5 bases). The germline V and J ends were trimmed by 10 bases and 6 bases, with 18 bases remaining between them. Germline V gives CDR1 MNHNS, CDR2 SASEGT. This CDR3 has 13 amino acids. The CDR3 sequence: CAIRVAGYAEAFF. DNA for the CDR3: TGTGCCATCAGGGTGGCAGGGTACGCTGAAGCTTTCTTT.

CDR3 protein: CASNGYRADGYTF. Here the CDR3 DNA reads TGTGCCAGCAACGGTTACAGGGCGGATGGCTACACCTTC. This sequence joins TRBV9 and TRBJ1-2; the D gene is possibly TRBD1 (6 bases). V was trimmed by 6 bases and J by 6 bases, leaving 15 bases between them. The CDR3 spans 13 residues. Looked up from germline, CDR1 is SGDLS and CDR2 is YYNGEE.

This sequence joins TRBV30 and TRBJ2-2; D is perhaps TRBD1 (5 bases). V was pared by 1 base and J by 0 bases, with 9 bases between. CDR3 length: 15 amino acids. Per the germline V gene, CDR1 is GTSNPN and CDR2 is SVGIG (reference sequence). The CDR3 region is CAWSEGNANTGELFF. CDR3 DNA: TGTGCCTGGAGTGAGGGGAACGCGAACACCGGGGAGCTGTTTTTT.

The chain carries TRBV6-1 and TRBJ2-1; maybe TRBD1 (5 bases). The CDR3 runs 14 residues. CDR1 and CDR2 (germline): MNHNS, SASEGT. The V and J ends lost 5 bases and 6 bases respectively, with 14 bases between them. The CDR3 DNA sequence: TGTGCCAGCAGTAGGCAGGGTGTTCGCAATGAGCAGTTCTTC. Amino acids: CASSRQGVRNEQFF.

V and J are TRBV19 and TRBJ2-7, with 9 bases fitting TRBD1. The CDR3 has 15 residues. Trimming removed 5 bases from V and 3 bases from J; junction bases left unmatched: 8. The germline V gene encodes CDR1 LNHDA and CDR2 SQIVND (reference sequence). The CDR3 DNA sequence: TGTGCCAGTAGTCCGCTTTCGGGACAGGGCTACGAGCAGTACTTC. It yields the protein CASSPLSGQGYEQYF.